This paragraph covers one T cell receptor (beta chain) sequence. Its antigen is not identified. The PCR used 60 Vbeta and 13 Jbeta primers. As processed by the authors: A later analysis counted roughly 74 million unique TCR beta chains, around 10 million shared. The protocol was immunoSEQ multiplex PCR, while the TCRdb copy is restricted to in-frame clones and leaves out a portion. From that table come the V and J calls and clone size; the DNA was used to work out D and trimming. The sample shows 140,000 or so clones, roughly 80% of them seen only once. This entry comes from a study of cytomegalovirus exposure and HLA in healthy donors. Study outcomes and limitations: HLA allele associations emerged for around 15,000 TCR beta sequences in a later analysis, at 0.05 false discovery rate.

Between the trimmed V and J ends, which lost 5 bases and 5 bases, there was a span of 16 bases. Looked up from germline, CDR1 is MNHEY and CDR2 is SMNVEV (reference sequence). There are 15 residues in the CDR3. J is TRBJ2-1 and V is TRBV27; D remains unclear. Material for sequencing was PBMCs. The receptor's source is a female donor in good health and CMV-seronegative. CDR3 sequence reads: CASSRLRLLDNEQFF. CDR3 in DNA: TGTGCCAGCAGTCGTTTGCGGCTCTTGGACAATGAGCAGTTCTTC.